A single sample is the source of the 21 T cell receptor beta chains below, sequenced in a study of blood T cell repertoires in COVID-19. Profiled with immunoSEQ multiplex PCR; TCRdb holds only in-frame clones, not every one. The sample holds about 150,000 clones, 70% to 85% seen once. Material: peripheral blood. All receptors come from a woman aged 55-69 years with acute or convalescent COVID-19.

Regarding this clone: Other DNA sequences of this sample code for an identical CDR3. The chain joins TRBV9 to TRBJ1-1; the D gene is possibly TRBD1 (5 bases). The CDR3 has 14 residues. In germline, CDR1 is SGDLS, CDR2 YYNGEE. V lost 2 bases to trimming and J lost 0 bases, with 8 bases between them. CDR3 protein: CASSVGGVNTEAFF. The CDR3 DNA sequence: TGTGCCAGCAGCGTGGGGGGTGTGAACACTGAAGCTTTCTTT.

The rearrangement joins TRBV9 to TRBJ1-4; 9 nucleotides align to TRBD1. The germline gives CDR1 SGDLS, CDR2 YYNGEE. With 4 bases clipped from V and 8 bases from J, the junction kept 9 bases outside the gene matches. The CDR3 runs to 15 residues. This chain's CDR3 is CASSTQTGGVEKLFF. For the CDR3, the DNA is TGTGCCAGCAGCACACAAACAGGGGGCGTGGAAAAACTGTTTTTT.

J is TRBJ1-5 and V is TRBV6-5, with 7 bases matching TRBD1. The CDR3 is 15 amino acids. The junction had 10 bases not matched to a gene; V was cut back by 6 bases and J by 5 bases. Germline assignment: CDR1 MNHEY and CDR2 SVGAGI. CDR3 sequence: CASRGVRDRYQPQHF. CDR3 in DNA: TGTGCCAGCAGGGGGGTCCGGGACAGATATCAGCCCCAGCATTTT.

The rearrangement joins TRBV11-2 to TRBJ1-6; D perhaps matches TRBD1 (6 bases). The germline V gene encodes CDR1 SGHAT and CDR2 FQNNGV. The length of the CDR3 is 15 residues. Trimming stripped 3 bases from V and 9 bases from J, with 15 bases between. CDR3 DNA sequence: TGTGCCAGCAGCTTGAATCAGGGGCGCGTTTCACCCCTCCACTTT. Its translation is CASSLNQGRVSPLHF.

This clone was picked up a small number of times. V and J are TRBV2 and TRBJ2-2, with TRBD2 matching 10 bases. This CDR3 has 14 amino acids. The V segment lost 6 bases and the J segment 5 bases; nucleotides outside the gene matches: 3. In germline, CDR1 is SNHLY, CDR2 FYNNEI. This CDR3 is CASRGTSVTGELFF. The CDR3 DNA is TGTGCCAGCAGGGGGACTAGCGTGACCGGGGAGCTGTTTTTT.

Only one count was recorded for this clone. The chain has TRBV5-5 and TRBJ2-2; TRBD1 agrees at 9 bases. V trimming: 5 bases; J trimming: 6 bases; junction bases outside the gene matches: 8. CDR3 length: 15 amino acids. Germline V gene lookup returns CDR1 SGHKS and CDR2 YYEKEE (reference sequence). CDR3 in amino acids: CASRDRGDLPGELFF. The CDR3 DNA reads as TGTGCCAGCAGGGACAGGGGCGATCTACCCGGGGAGCTGTTTTTT.

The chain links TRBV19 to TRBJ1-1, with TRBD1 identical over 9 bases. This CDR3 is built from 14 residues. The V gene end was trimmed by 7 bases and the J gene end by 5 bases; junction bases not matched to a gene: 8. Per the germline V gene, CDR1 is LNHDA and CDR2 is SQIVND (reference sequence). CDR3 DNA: TGTGCCAGTATCTGGGGACAGGGCGTAACTGAAGCTTTCTTT. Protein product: CASIWGQGVTEAFF.

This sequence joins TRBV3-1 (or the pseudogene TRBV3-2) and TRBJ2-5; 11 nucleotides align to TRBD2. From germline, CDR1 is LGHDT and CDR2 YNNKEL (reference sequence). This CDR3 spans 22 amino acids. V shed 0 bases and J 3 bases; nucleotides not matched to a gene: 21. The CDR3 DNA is TGTGCCAGCAGCCAAGAAAATTGGCCCTTTATAGCGGGGGGGCCGCTCGAAGAGACCCAGTACTTC. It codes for CASSQENWPFIAGGPLEETQYF.

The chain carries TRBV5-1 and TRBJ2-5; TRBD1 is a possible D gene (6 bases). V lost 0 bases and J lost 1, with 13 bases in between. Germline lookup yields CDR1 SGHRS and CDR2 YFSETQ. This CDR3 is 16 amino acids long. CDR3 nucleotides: TGCGCCAGCAGCTTGGAGGGACACCACCTCCAAGAGACCCAGTACTTC. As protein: CASSLEGHHLQETQYF.

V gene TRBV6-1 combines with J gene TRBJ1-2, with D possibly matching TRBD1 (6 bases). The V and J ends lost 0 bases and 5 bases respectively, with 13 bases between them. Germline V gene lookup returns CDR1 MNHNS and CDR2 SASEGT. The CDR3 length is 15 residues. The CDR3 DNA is TGTGCCAGCAGTGAAGCGACGACCACAGGGTATGGCTACACCTTC. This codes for CASSEATTTGYGYTF.

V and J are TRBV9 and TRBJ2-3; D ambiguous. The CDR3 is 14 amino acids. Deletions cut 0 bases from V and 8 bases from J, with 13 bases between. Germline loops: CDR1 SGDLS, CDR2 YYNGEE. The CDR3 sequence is CASSVDLRRPTQYF. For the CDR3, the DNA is TGTGCCAGCAGCGTAGACTTAAGGCGGCCTACGCAGTATTTT.

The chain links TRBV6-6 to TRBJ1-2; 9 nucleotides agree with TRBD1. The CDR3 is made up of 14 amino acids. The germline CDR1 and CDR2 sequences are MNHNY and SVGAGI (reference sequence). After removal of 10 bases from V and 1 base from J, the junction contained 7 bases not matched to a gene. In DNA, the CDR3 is TGTGCCATGCGAGGGGACAGGGATAACTATGGCTACACCTTC. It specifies CAMRGDRDNYGYTF.

The CDR3 loop is CASSPGQGAGTQYF. CDR3 nucleotides: TGTGCCAGCAGCCCGGGACAGGGGGCCGGGACCCAGTACTTC. The chain joins TRBV6-5 to TRBJ2-5; 12 nucleotides line up with TRBD1. From germline, CDR1 is MNHEY and CDR2 SVGAGI. After removal of 6 bases from V and 7 bases from J, the junction contained 6 bases not matched to a gene. The CDR3 has 14 amino acids.

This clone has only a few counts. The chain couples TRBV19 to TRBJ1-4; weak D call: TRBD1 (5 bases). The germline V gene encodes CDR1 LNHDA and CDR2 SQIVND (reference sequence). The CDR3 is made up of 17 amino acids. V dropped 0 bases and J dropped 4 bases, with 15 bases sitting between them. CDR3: CASSIDESGLINEKLFF. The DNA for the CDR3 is TGTGCCAGTAGTATAGATGAATCAGGGCTGATTAATGAAAAACTGTTTTTT.

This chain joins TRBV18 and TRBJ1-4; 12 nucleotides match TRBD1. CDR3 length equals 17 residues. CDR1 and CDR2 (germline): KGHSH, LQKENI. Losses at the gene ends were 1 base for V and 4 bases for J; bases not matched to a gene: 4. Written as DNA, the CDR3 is TGTGCCAGCTCACCACTCGGGACAGGGGGCTTTAATGAAAAACTGTTTTTT. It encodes CASSPLGTGGFNEKLFF.

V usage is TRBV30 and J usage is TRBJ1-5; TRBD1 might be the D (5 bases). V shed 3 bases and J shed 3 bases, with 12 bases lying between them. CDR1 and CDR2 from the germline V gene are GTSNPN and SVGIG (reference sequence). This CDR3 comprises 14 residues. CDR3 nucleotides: TGTGCCTGGAGCAAGACAGCCATCAATCAGCCCCAGCATTTT. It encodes CAWSKTAINQPQHF.

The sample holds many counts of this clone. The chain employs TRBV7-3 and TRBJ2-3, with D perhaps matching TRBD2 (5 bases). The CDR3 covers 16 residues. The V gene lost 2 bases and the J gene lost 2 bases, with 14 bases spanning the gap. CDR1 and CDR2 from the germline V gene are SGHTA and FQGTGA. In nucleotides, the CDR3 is TGTGCCAGCAGCTTACATGGTTCGGGGTCCACAGATACGCAGTATTTT. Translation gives CASSLHGSGSTDTQYF.

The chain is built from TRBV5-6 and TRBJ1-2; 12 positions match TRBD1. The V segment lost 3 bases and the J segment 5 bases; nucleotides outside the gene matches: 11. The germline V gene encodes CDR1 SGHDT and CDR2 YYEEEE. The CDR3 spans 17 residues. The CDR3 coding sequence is TGTGCCAGCAGCTCACCGGGACAGGGGGCAGTAAGGTATGGCTACACCTTC. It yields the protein CASSSPGQGAVRYGYTF.

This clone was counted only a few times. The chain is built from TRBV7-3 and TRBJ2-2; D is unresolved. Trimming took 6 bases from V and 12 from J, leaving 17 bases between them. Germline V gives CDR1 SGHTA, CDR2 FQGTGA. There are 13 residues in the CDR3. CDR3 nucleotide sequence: TGTGCCAGCAGACTGAACAGCCAAGAGAAGCTGTTTTTT. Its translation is CASRLNSQEKLFF. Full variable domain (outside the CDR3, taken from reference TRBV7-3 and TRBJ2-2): GAGVSQTPSNKVTEKGKYVELRCDPISGHTALYWYRQSLGQGPEFLIYFQGTGAADDSGLPNDRFFAVRPEGSVSTLKIQRTERGDSAVYLCASRLNSQEKLFFGEGSRLTVL.

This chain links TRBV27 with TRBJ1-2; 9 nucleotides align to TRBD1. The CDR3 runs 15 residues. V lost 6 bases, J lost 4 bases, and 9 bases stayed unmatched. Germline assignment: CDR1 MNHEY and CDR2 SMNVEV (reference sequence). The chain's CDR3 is CASRKVSTGGYGYTF. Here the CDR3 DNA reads TGTGCCAGCAGAAAAGTATCGACAGGGGGCTATGGCTACACCTTC.

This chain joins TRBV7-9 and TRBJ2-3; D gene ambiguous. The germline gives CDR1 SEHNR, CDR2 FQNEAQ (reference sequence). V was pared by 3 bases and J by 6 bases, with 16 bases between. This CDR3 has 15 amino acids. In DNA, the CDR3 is TGTGCCAGCAGCTTTTGGCTAGAGCTTGTGGATACGCAGTATTTT. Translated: CASSFWLELVDTQYF.